The 4 T cell receptor beta chains listed next were all sequenced from one sample in a study of shared clonotypes between healthy human individuals. Data came from immunoSEQ multiplex PCR; TCRdb stores just in-frame clones and leaves some out. Altogether about 1 million clones are present, more than 65% being singletons, with the ten largest covering around 1.5%. The sequencing sample was made of memory CD4+ T cells sorted from blood. Subset in this sample: CD45RA-negative fraction. The origin of the receptors is a man between 18 and 35 years old in good health.

Points on this clone: It may be a read error: a sequence one base away is much more abundant. In DNA, the CDR3 is TGTGCCAGCAGTGCCGACTCCTACGAGCAGTACTTC. As protein: CASSADSYEQYF. This chain uses TRBV6-1 with TRBJ2-7; no reliable D call. CDR1 is MNHNS and CDR2 is SASEGT in the germline V gene. This CDR3 region has 12 residues. Trimming shortened V by 4 bases and J by 0 bases, and 4 bases separated the two germline ends.

The chain is built from TRBV19 and TRBJ2-5; D is undetermined. CDR1 is LNHDA, CDR2 SQIVND, per germline (reference sequence). Trimming shortened V by 3 bases and J by 2 bases, and 13 bases separated the two germline ends. This CDR3 contains 15 residues. In nucleotides, the CDR3 is TGTGCCAGTAGTATGACCACCCTTCCACAAGAGACCCAGTACTTC. Residues: CASSMTTLPQETQYF.

This chain joins TRBV4-1 and TRBJ1-5; no clear D gene. The CDR3 is 21 residues long. Trimming removed 0 bases at V and 0 bases at J, with 24 bases between. Germline loops: CDR1 MGHRA, CDR2 YSYEKL. In nucleotides, the CDR3 is TGCGCCAGCAGCCAAGAGAGCGTTAGGGTCGGCACTACCCTTAGCAATCAGCCCCAGCATTTT. Residues: CASSQESVRVGTTLSNQPQHF.

This chain uses TRBV2 with TRBJ2-2; D may be TRBD1 or TRBD2 (6 bases each). The ends were cut back, 4 bases at V and 1 base at J, with 13 bases in the middle. The CDR3 spans 16 residues. Per germline, CDR1 SNHLY and CDR2 FYNNEI. CDR3 coding DNA: TGTGCCAGCAGTGTTTCGGGGGCGAAGAACACCGGGGAGCTGTTTTTT. Its protein product is CASSVSGAKNTGELFF.